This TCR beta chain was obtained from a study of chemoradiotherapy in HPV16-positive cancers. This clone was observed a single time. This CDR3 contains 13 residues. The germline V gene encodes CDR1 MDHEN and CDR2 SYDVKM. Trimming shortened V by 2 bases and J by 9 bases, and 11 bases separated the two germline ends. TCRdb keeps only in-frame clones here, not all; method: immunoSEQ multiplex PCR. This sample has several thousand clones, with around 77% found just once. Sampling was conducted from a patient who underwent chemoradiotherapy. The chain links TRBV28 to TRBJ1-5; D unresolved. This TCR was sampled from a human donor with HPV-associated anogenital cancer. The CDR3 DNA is TGTGCCAGCAGTTTACGGGAGTTCAGGCCCCAGCATTTT. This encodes CASSLREFRPQHF.